This T cell receptor beta chain is drawn from a study of CD8+ T cells in alopecia areata. A note on this clone: Its specificity is unknown.

Points from the study as a whole: Especially in alopecia totalis/universalis, lesional scalp showed greater clonality than normal scalp did. TCRs were shared less clearly across patients than in mice, possibly for HLA-related reasons. Normal skin's resident alphabeta T cells are also sequenced in scalp samples.

Isolated RNA was reverse transcribed into cDNA used as the sequencing template. TCRdb's copy holds only in-frame clones and misses some; the assay was immunoSEQ multiplex PCR. There are about 140,000 clones in the sample; 55% occur only once, and around 5% lies in the top ten. With 10 bases removed from V and 1 base from J, the gap between germline ends came to 11 bases. The CDR3 has 13 amino acids. The germline V gene has CDR1 MNHEY and CDR2 SVGAGI. Cell sorting on a FACSAria was used to separate CD4+ and CD8+ T cells from the PBMCs. This chain connects TRBV6-5 to TRBJ1-5, with D maybe TRBD1 (5 bases). Sequenced input: CD4+ T cells sorted from blood. This clonotype originated in a human donor in good health. The CDR3 loop reads CATKRQSNQPQHF. CDR3 bases: TGTGCCACCAAACGACAGAGCAATCAGCCCCAGCATTTT.